This T cell receptor (beta chain) was captured in a study of T cell responses to AZD1222 COVID-19 vaccine. The assay was immunoSEQ multiplex PCR, and TCRdb's table has in-frame clones only and misses some. The sample shows about 110,000 clones, roughly 90% of them seen only once. Germline V gives CDR1 LNHDA, CDR2 SQIVND (reference sequence). This CDR3 is built from 13 residues. V was cut by 1 base and J by 6 bases, with 7 bases left in between. The source material was peripheral blood, sampled on day 0 of AZD1222 vaccination. The sequence came from an adult in good health. The V call is TRBV19, the J call TRBJ2-4; D perhaps matches TRBD1 (5 bases). CDR3 DNA sequence: TGTGCCAGTAGTATAGGGGGCCTAAACATTCAGTACTTC. Translation gives CASSIGGLNIQYF.